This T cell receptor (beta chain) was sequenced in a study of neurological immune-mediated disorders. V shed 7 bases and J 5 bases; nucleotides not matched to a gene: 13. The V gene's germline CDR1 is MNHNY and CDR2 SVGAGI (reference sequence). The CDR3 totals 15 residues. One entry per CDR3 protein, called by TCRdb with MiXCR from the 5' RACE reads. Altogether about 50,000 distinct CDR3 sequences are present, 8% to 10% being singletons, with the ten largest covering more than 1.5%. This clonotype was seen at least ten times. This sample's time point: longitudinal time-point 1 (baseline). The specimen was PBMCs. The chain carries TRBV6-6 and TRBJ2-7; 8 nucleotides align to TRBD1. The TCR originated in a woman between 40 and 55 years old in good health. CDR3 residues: CASNLRQGLTDEQYF. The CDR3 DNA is TGTGCCAGCAACCTACGACAGGGGTTAACTGACGAGCAGTACTTC.